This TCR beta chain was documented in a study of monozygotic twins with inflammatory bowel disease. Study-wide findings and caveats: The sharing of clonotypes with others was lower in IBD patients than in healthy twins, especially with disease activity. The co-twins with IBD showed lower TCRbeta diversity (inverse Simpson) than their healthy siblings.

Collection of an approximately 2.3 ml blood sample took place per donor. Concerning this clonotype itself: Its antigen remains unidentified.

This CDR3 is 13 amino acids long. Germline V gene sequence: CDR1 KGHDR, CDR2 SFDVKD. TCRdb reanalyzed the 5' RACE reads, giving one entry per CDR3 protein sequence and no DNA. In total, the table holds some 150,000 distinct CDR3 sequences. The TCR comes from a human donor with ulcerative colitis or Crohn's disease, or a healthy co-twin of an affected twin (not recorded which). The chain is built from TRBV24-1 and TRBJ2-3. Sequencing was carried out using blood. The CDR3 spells CATSDLGTDTQYF.